The 24 T cell receptor beta chains in this list originate from one sample, sequenced in a study of T-cell reconstitution after alpha-beta-depleted transplantation in children. Researchers prepared the TCRbeta library using unique molecular identifiers, the study reports. TCRdb re-derived calls from the PCR reads in MiXCR, one entry per CDR3 protein. The sample shows about 640,000 distinct CDR3 sequences, 15% to 20% of them seen only once. The source was PBMCs from the stem cell graft donor, collected from the stem cell graft. These receptors were obtained from a human donor who donated a stem cell graft to a child with acute myeloid leukemia.

This clonotype was observed a few times. The chain combines TRBV29-1 with TRBJ1-1; tentatively, D is TRBD1 (5 bases). The CDR3 extends over 14 amino acids. Germline V CDR1 and CDR2: SQVTM, ANQGSEA. Deletions cut 4 bases from V and 6 bases from J, with 18 bases between. The CDR3 loop reads CSVGAGTETAEAFF. DNA for the CDR3: TGCAGCGTTGGAGCCGGGACGGAAACCGCTGAAGCTTTCTTT.

This clonotype was picked up many times. The rearrangement uses TRBV20-1 and TRBJ1-1; 8 bases are shared with TRBD1. CDR3 size: 19 residues. Germline CDR1 and CDR2: DFQATT and SNEGSKA (reference sequence). Unmatched junction bases numbered 21, after V lost 0 bases and J lost 6 bases. This CDR3 is CSARDLRGRQGISGPEAFF. In DNA form, the CDR3 reads TGCAGTGCTAGAGATCTTCGAGGGCGACAGGGGATTTCGGGTCCTGAAGCTTTCTTT.

This clonotype was detected many times. The rearrangement links TRBV20-1 to TRBJ2-7, with 13 nucleotides matching TRBD2. Trimming took 3 bases from V and 5 from J; bases not matched to a gene: 7. CDR1 is DFQATT, CDR2 SNEGSKA, per germline (reference sequence). The CDR3 has 15 amino acids. The CDR3 DNA reads TGCAGTGCTAGGGAAGGACTAGCGGGGGCCCACGAGCAGTACTTC. This codes for CSAREGLAGAHEQYF.

There are a few counts of this clonotype. The chain has TRBV7-2 and TRBJ2-3, with 8 bases that match TRBD2. Germline V lookup: CDR1 SGHTA, CDR2 FQGNSA. J was trimmed by 2 bases and V by 5 bases; bases with no gene match: 6. The CDR3 is 15 amino acids. In DNA, the CDR3 is TGTGCCAGCAGCGTGCGGGGGGACCTCACAGATACGCAGTATTTT. Translation: CASSVRGDLTDTQYF. Based on the CDR3 plus reference TRBV7-2 and TRBJ2-3, the full variable domain is GAGVSQSPSNKVTEKGKDVELRCDPISGHTALYWYRQSLGQGLEFLIYFQGNSAPDKSGLPSDRFSAERTGGSVSTLTIQRTQQEDSAVYLCASSVRGDLTDTQYFGPGTRLTVL.

The DNA of the CDR3 is TGTGCCAGCAGTTTAGGATTTGGACAGATTAATCAGCCCCAGCATTTT. This gives the protein CASSLGFGQINQPQHF. The chain joins TRBV12-3 or TRBV12-4 to TRBJ1-5; D may be TRBD1 (6 bases). V was trimmed by 1 base and J by 4 bases, leaving 14 bases between them. The CDR3 is made up of 16 amino acids.

This sequence joins TRBV24-1 and TRBJ2-3; D is unclear. This CDR3 has 15 residues. The V gene's germline CDR1 is KGHDR and CDR2 SFDVKD. Trimming took 1 base from V and 0 from J, leaving 7 bases between them. CDR3 residues: CATSDFSLSTDTQYF. The CDR3 nucleotides are TGTGCCACCAGTGATTTCAGCCTTAGCACAGATACGCAGTATTTT.

This clonotype appeared many times. This chain uses TRBV5-1 with TRBJ2-7; 8 nucleotides match TRBD2. The length of the CDR3 is 15 residues. Germline trimming cut 5 bases from V and 3 bases from J; bases unmatched to any gene: 10. Germline V gene lookup returns CDR1 SGHRS and CDR2 YFSETQ. In DNA form, the CDR3 reads TGCGCCAGCAGTCCAAACGGCGCGGGGGGCTACGAGCAGTACGTC. Residues: CASSPNGAGGYEQYV.

The V and J genes are TRBV21-1 and TRBJ2-1; whether TRBD2, the table's D call, matches the DNA was not checked. TRBV21-1 represents a pseudogene. The CDR3 spans 16 residues. The CDR3 loop is CASSKYPSFPYNEQFF. In nucleotides, the CDR3 is TGTGCCAGCAGCAAATATCCCTCCTTCCCCTACAATGAGCAGTTCTTC.

This clonotype was counted ten times or more. The chain carries TRBV5-4 and TRBJ2-1; 10 positions match TRBD1. There are 16 residues in the CDR3. The germline CDR1 and CDR2 sequences are SGHNT and YYREEE (reference sequence). V gave up 3 bases and J gave up 1 base; unmatched junction bases: 4. In DNA form, the CDR3 reads TGTGCCAGCAGCTCCCGGGACAGGGGTTCCTACAATGAGCAGTTCTTC. It translates to CASSSRDRGSYNEQFF.

This clonotype was observed many times. The chain is built from TRBV20-1 and TRBJ2-3; weak D call: TRBD2 (5 bases). Germline V CDR1 and CDR2: DFQATT, SNEGSKA (reference sequence). V was shortened by 5 bases and J by 0 bases, with 12 bases between the two germline ends. The CDR3 extends over 14 amino acids. The CDR3 region is CSAEGGDSTDTQYF. As DNA, the CDR3 is TGCAGTGCTGAGGGCGGTGATAGCACAGATACGCAGTATTTT.

This clonotype was recorded at least ten times. This rearrangement joins TRBV12-3 or TRBV12-4 to TRBJ2-7; D gene ambiguous. Trimming left V 0 bases short and J 2 bases short, with 2 bases between. This CDR3 comprises 12 residues. CDR3 nucleotides: TGTGCCAGCAGTTTAGCTCCCTACGAGCAGTACTTC. Translation: CASSLAPYEQYF.

This clonotype was seen repeatedly, ten times or more. The chain couples TRBV20-1 to TRBJ2-1; 10 bases are a match to TRBD1. The ends lost 0 bases at V and 8 bases at J; junction bases unmatched: 7. Germline V gene data show CDR1 as DFQATT and CDR2 as SNEGSKA (reference sequence). The CDR3 is 15 residues long. In DNA, the CDR3 is TGCAGTGCTAGAGATGGGGACAGGGGCAGCGATGAGCAGTTCTTC. Translating gives CSARDGDRGSDEQFF.

This clonotype has only a few counts. The DNA of the CDR3 is TGCGCCAGCAGCCCCGGAGACAGGGAAAGACCTGAAGCTTTCTTT. Translating it yields CASSPGDRERPEAFF. The chain carries TRBV5-1 and TRBJ1-1; TRBD1 matches 7 bases. The junction had 12 bases not matched to a gene; V was cut back by 4 bases and J by 6 bases. The CDR3 length is 15 residues. The germline CDR1 and CDR2 sequences are SGHRS and YFSETQ. The variable domain in full, completed from reference TRBV5-1 and TRBJ1-1, reads KAGVTQTPRYLIKTRGQQVTLSCSPISGHRSVSWYQQTPGQGLQFLFEYFSETQRNKGNFPGRFSGRQFSNSRSEMNVSTLELGDSALYLCASSPGDRERPEAFFGQGTRLTVV.

The chain combines TRBV6-2 or TRBV6-3 with TRBJ2-7, with TRBD2 identical over 9 bases. The CDR3 contains 14 residues. The germline V gene encodes CDR1 MNHEY and CDR2 SVGEGT. The V gene end was trimmed by 6 bases and the J gene end by 7 bases; junction bases not matched to a gene: 10. Here the CDR3 DNA reads TGTGCCAGCAGGGCGGCGGGGGGGTCAGGAGAGCAGTACTTC. This codes for CASRAAGGSGEQYF.

This clonotype was recorded a few times. J is TRBJ1-1 and V is TRBV27, with 8 nucleotides matching TRBD1. The germline CDR1 and CDR2 sequences are MNHEY and SMNVEV (reference sequence). The CDR3 runs to 14 residues. V lost 5 bases, J lost 4 bases, and 6 bases stayed unmatched. This CDR3 reads CASSPQGGGTEAFF. As DNA, the CDR3 is TGTGCCAGCAGTCCACAGGGGGGCGGCACTGAAGCTTTCTTT.

This clonotype was counted ten times or more. The V and J genes are TRBV20-1 and TRBJ2-7; D not resolved. V lost 5 bases to trimming and J lost 0 bases, with 11 bases between them. The CDR3 spans 13 residues. Germline assignment: CDR1 DFQATT and CDR2 SNEGSKA (reference sequence). CDR3 coding DNA: TGCAGTGCTCGAGGAAGGTCCTCCTACGAGCAGTACTTC. It yields the protein CSARGRSSYEQYF.

This clonotype turned up a few times. V usage is TRBV20-1 and J usage is TRBJ2-7, with TRBD1 as a possible D gene (5 bases). Germline V gives CDR1 DFQATT, CDR2 SNEGSKA (reference sequence). The CDR3 consists of 13 residues. Trimming removed 3 bases at V and 2 bases at J, with 11 bases between. In nucleotides, the CDR3 is TGCAGTGCTAGTCCAGGACAAACCTACGAGCAGTACTTC. Its translation is CSASPGQTYEQYF.

The rearrangement joins TRBV7-6 to TRBJ1-5; the D is unclear. V was trimmed by 1 base and J by 3 bases, leaving 10 bases between them. CDR1 and CDR2 (germline): SGHVS, FNYEAQ. CDR3 length equals 15 residues. Here the CDR3 DNA reads TGTGCCAGCAGCTTAGGTCCCCACACCAATCAGCCCCAGCATTTT. Amino acid sequence: CASSLGPHTNQPQHF.

This clonotype was observed at least ten times. The gene calls are TRBV28 and TRBJ2-1; a possible D gene is TRBD1 (6 bases). Looked up from germline, CDR1 is MDHEN and CDR2 is SYDVKM. The CDR3 contains 13 residues. Trimming took off 4 bases at V and 3 bases at J, with 7 bases between the two ends. The CDR3 DNA reads TGTGCCAGCAGTTGGGGACACTACAATGAGCAGTTCTTC. Translated: CASSWGHYNEQFF.

Only a few counts were recorded for this clonotype. V is TRBV20-1 and J is TRBJ2-1; D unresolved. The CDR3 consists of 10 residues. Germline CDR1 and CDR2: DFQATT and SNEGSKA (reference sequence). The germline V and J ends were trimmed by 7 bases and 5 bases, with 6 bases remaining between them. CDR3 residues: CSGVHNEQFF. Here the CDR3 DNA reads TGCAGTGGGGTTCACAATGAGCAGTTCTTC.

This rearrangement joins TRBV18 to TRBJ2-1; D is undetermined. The V gene lost 6 bases and the J gene lost 10 bases, with 13 bases spanning the gap. Germline V lookup: CDR1 KGHSH, CDR2 LQKENI. CDR3 length equals 12 residues. The CDR3 sequence is CASSPGAVEQFF. In nucleotides, the CDR3 is TGTGCCAGCTCCCCTGGAGCAGTGGAGCAGTTCTTC.

This clonotype showed up many times. The rearrangement uses TRBV20-1 and TRBJ2-3, with 7 bases aligning to TRBD1. CDR1 and CDR2 from the germline V gene are DFQATT and SNEGSKA (reference sequence). The CDR3 extends over 17 amino acids. The ends lost 0 bases at V and 1 base at J; junction bases unmatched: 10. CDR3 nucleotides: TGCAGTGCTAGAGACACTTTAGGGGACAGCCGCACAGATACGCAGTATTTT. It translates to CSARDTLGDSRTDTQYF.

The chain combines TRBV10-1 with TRBJ2-2; D is uncertain. Trimming removed 0 bases from V and 5 bases from J, with 7 bases in between. The CDR3 spans 14 residues. Per the germline V gene, CDR1 is WNHNN and CDR2 is SYGVQD (reference sequence). DNA of the CDR3: TGCGCCAGCAGTGAGTCCTCCGGGACCGGGGAGCTGTTTTTT. It encodes CASSESSGTGELFF.

This clonotype turned up a few times. The rearrangement joins TRBV19 to TRBJ1-5; no definite D call. The CDR3 is 17 residues long. V was pared by 7 bases and J by 0 bases, with 19 bases between. In germline, CDR1 is LNHDA, CDR2 SQIVND (reference sequence). The CDR3 protein is CASKTRGSQASNQPQHF. Here the CDR3 DNA reads TGTGCCAGTAAGACCCGAGGGTCCCAGGCTAGCAATCAGCCCCAGCATTTT.